A single sample gave rise to the 18 T cell receptor beta chains below, sequenced in a study of control samples from healthy donors and cancer patients. Some clones are missing from TCRdb's copy, which holds only in-frame ones; the method was immunoSEQ multiplex PCR. The sample has 130,000 or so clones; about 90% are singletons. Sequences were obtained from blood. The receptor source for this set is a man aged 45 to 65 in good health.

The J gene is TRBJ1-3, the V gene TRBV5-1; TRBD1 matches at 7 bases. The germline CDR1 and CDR2 sequences are SGHRS and YFSETQ. V gave up 4 bases and J gave up 0 bases; unmatched junction bases: 4. This CDR3 contains 15 residues. CDR3 loop: CASSPDRYSGNTIYF. CDR3 DNA: TGCGCCAGCAGCCCGGACAGGTACTCTGGAAACACCATATATTTT.

The V call is TRBV9, the J call TRBJ2-5; TRBD2 matches 13 bases. After removal of 0 bases from V and 5 bases from J, the junction contained 4 bases not matched to a gene. The CDR3 contains 16 residues. The V gene's germline CDR1 is SGDLS and CDR2 YYNGEE. For the CDR3, the DNA is TGTGCCAGCAGCGTAGGGACTAGCGGGGGTTGGGAGACCCAGTACTTC. It yields the protein CASSVGTSGGWETQYF.

The chain carries TRBV4-1 and TRBJ2-5; tentative D call: TRBD2 (6 bases). The CDR3 consists of 14 residues. Germline V gene sequence: CDR1 MGHRA, CDR2 YSYEKL. Deletions cut 5 bases from V and 2 bases from J, with 12 bases between. The CDR3 DNA reads TGCGCCAGCAGCGGAGGGGTATGGCAAGAGACCCAGTACTTC. Translated, it gives CASSGGVWQETQYF.

The chain has TRBV6-5 and TRBJ2-7; either TRBD1 or TRBD2 may fit D (5 bases each). From germline, CDR1 is MNHEY and CDR2 SVGAGI. Trimming pared 6 bases from V and 6 bases from J, leaving 12 bases between. CDR3 length: 12 residues. Here the CDR3 DNA reads TGTGCCAGCAGCGGGACGACGATCGAGCAGTACTTC. Protein: CASSGTTIEQYF.

The V and J genes are TRBV7-2 and TRBJ2-5; D possibly matches TRBD1 or TRBD2 (5 bases each). V lost 2 bases to trimming and J lost 5 bases, with 12 bases between them. The CDR3 totals 14 residues. The germline V gene encodes CDR1 SGHTA and CDR2 FQGNSA. The CDR3, as DNA: TGTGCCAGCAGCTTAAAAGGGGAGCGGGAGACCCAGTACTTC. Translated: CASSLKGERETQYF.

CDR3 nucleotide sequence: TGTGCCAGCAGCCTGGGGATGAACACTGAAGCTTTCTTT. Its protein product is CASSLGMNTEAFF. This chain links TRBV3-1 (or the pseudogene TRBV3-2) with TRBJ1-1; D is uncertain. The CDR3 spans 13 residues. Between the trimmed V and J ends, which lost 4 bases and 0 bases, there was a span of 6 bases. Germline CDR1 LGHDT, CDR2 YNNKEL (reference sequence).

The gene calls are TRBV18 and TRBJ2-2, with D maybe TRBD1 (5 bases). V lost 6 bases and J lost 7, with 12 bases in between. The germline V gene encodes CDR1 KGHSH and CDR2 LQKENI. CDR3 length: 13 amino acids. CDR3 residues: CASSPQGLGELFF. In nucleotides, the CDR3 is TGTGCCAGCTCGCCGCAGGGTCTCGGGGAGCTGTTTTTT.

This chain joins TRBV5-1 and TRBJ2-7; D possibly corresponds to TRBD2 (6 bases). This CDR3 is built from 13 residues. The V gene's germline CDR1 is SGHRS and CDR2 YFSETQ. V gave up 4 bases and J gave up 2 bases, with 10 bases separating them. For the CDR3, the DNA is TGCGCCAGCAGCGCGGGACCTCCCTACGAGCAGTACTTC. Protein sequence: CASSAGPPYEQYF.

This chain connects TRBV6-5 to TRBJ1-5, with 10 bases lining up with TRBD1. Germline CDR1 is MNHEY and CDR2 is SVGAGI. CDR3 length: 14 amino acids. The ends lost 4 bases at V and 6 bases at J; junction bases unmatched: 3. The CDR3 loop is CASSWGQGSQPQHF. DNA of the CDR3: TGTGCCAGCAGTTGGGGACAGGGGAGTCAGCCCCAGCATTTT.

The chain employs TRBV30 and TRBJ1-2; TRBD1 is a possible D gene (6 bases). Germline V gene lookup returns CDR1 GTSNPN and CDR2 SVGIG (reference sequence). The CDR3 has 15 amino acids. The V and J ends lost 0 bases and 8 bases respectively, with 19 bases between them. The CDR3 here is CAWSVRGRGARGYTF. CDR3 bases: TGTGCCTGGAGTGTAAGGGGTAGGGGGGCTAGGGGCTACACCTTC.

The J gene is TRBJ2-7, the V gene TRBV5-1; D may be TRBD2 (5 bases). CDR1 is SGHRS and CDR2 is YFSETQ in the germline V gene. The CDR3 consists of 13 residues. The V and J ends lost 7 bases and 4 bases respectively, with 15 bases between them. The CDR3 sequence: CASFKLGEYEQYF. In DNA form, the CDR3 reads TGCGCCAGCTTCAAACTGGGAGAGTACGAGCAGTACTTC.

This clone was detected only a few times. The V gene is TRBV19, the J gene TRBJ1-2; weak D call: TRBD1 (5 bases). Per germline, CDR1 LNHDA and CDR2 SQIVND (reference sequence). The CDR3 totals 14 residues. V was trimmed by 3 bases and J by 5 bases, leaving 13 bases between them. The CDR3 loop is CASSISAGKYGYTF. CDR3 DNA sequence: TGTGCCAGTAGTATCTCGGCAGGGAAGTATGGCTACACCTTC.

This chain joins TRBV3-1 (or the pseudogene TRBV3-2) and TRBJ1-5; a possible D gene is TRBD1 (5 bases). Trimming stripped 4 bases from V and 7 bases from J, with 8 bases between. The CDR3 has 12 residues. Germline V gene sequence: CDR1 LGHDT, CDR2 YNNKEL (reference sequence). As DNA, the CDR3 is TGTGCCAGCAGCCTCAGGGTGCAGCCCCAGCATTTT. Protein product: CASSLRVQPQHF.

This clone turned up a few times. The chain couples TRBV27 to TRBJ2-7; a weak D match, TRBD1 (5 bases). From germline, CDR1 is MNHEY and CDR2 SMNVEV (reference sequence). Trimming removed 7 bases from V and 2 bases from J, with 15 bases in between. This CDR3 spans 14 amino acids. The CDR3 region has the DNA TGTGCCAGCACCCTCCTAGACAGACCCTACGAGCAGTACTTC. Amino acids: CASTLLDRPYEQYF.

DNA of the CDR3: TGTGCCAGCAGCTTGACAGGGGGCATTGGAAACACCATATATTTT. Its translation: CASSLTGGIGNTIYF. The chain uses TRBV5-6 and TRBJ1-3, with TRBD1 identical over 9 bases. Germline V CDR1 and CDR2: SGHDT, YYEEEE. This CDR3 comprises 15 residues. Trimming at V came to 1 base and at J to 3 bases, leaving 2 bases not matched to a gene.

This chain links TRBV5-1 with TRBJ1-4; 10 nucleotides line up with TRBD1. CDR3 size: 15 residues. With 4 bases clipped from V and 4 bases from J, the junction kept 4 bases outside the gene matches. Germline V gives CDR1 SGHRS, CDR2 YFSETQ. CDR3 sequence: CASSPTGGFNEKLFF. The CDR3 DNA follows: TGCGCCAGCAGCCCGACAGGGGGCTTTAATGAAAAACTGTTTTTT.

The chain employs TRBV6-2 or TRBV6-3 and TRBJ2-3; the D call may be TRBD1 or TRBD2 (5 bases each). This CDR3 contains 16 residues. The V gene's germline CDR1 is MNHEY and CDR2 SVGEGT. V was clipped by 4 bases and J by 3 bases, with 17 bases between them. This chain's CDR3 is CASSLNDWGNTDTQYF. The CDR3 DNA sequence: TGTGCCAGCAGTTTGAATGATTGGGGGAATACAGATACGCAGTATTTT.

This rearrangement joins TRBV2 to TRBJ2-7; D is uncertain. CDR3 length: 11 amino acids. V lost 7 bases to trimming and J lost 2 bases, with 6 bases between them. Germline CDR1 reads SNHLY; CDR2 reads FYNNEI. The CDR3 DNA sequence: TGTGCCAGCACCGACACCTACGAGCAGTACTTC. It yields the protein CASTDTYEQYF. Full variable domain (remainder filled in from reference TRBV2 and TRBJ2-7): EPEVTQTPSHQVTQMGQEVILRCVPISNHLYFYWYRQILGQKVEFLVSFYNNEISEKSEIFDDQFSVERPDGSNFTLKIRSTKLEDSAMYFCASTDTYEQYFGPGTRLTVT.